Sequencing of this T cell receptor (beta chain) was carried out in a study of blood T cells in healthy people across ages. General observations from the study: In these data, TCR beta diversity tracked strongly with naive T cell percentage.

V shed 7 bases, J shed 2 bases, and the junction held 9 bases outside the gene matches. This CDR3 spans 16 amino acids. This clonotype was seen a few times. The antigen is not known. Every donor contributed about 10 milliliters of peripheral blood by blood draw. Next came a second PCR, run for about 6 to 11 cycles, which used a sample-barcoded 5' primer along with a J-beta primer mix. TCRdb itself ran the 5' RACE reads through MiXCR, one entry per CDR3 protein. The sample consists of about 1.1 million distinct CDR3 sequences, more than 30% of them appearing once. The receptor was isolated from a man between 18 and 29 years old in good health. The rearrangement links TRBV12-3 or TRBV12-4 to TRBJ2-1, with 9 bases fitting TRBD1. The sequencing input was blood. This chain's CDR3 is CASTTPGQGAYNEQFF. The DNA for the CDR3 is TGTGCCAGCACTACACCGGGACAGGGCGCCTACAATGAGCAGTTCTTC.